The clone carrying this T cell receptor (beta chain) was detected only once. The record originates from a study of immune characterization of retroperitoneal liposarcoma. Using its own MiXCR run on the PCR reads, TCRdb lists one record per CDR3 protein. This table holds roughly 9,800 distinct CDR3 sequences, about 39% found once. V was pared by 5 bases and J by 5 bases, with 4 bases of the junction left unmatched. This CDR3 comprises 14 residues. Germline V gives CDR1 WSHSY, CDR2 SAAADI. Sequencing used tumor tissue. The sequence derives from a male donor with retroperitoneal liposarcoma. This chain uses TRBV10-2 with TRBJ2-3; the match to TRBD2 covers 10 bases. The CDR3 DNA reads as TGCGCCAGCAGTAGGGCTAGCGGGAGAGATACGCAGTATTTT. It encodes CASSRASGRDTQYF.